These 10 T cell receptor beta chains were sequenced from one sample in a study of regulatory T cells in long-lasting Graves disease. Libraries of TCR beta came from iRepertoire HTBI primers plus Arm-PCR of CDR3 regions. One entry per CDR3 protein, called by TCRdb with MiXCR from the multiplex PCR reads. The table has roughly 530,000 distinct CDR3 sequences, roughly 16% seen once. Time point indicated: newly diagnosed GD, antithyroid drugs for less than 3 months. RNA from PBMCs was the source of the TCR library. The same data also went into a second study, on T cells in Graves' hyperthyroidism and ophthalmopathy.

Sample: peripheral blood mononuclear cells (PBMCs), taken at new diagnosis, from a patient treated with antithyroid drugs. Source of these receptors: a woman between 40 and 65 years old with Graves disease.

The sample holds many counts of this clonotype. This sequence joins TRBV3-1 and TRBJ1-2; maybe TRBD1 (6 bases). Germline V lookup: CDR1 LGHDT, CDR2 YNNKEL (reference sequence). This CDR3 is built from 12 residues. V lost 3 bases, J lost 13 bases, and 15 bases lay in between. The CDR3 sequence is CASSHTTAGVTF. The CDR3, as DNA: TGTGCCAGCAGCCACACAACAGCAGGGGTCACCTTC.

Concerning this clonotype itself: A much larger clone lies a single base off, so this may be a read error. This chain joins TRBV7-9 and TRBJ2-7, with D hard to call. Germline loops: CDR1 SEHNR, CDR2 FQNEAQ (reference sequence). V lost 4 bases, J lost 2 bases, and 9 bases lay in between. This CDR3 is 13 amino acids long. The CDR3 nucleotides read TGTGCCAGCAGCTCCGGACGGGCCTACGAGCAGTACTTC. Protein product: CASSSGRAYEQYF.

V gene TRBV25-1 combines with J gene TRBJ2-7; 8 nucleotides line up with TRBD2. The trim removed 4 bases at V and 4 bases at J, leaving 9 bases unmatched. Germline CDR1 and CDR2: MGHDK and SYGVNS. CDR3 size: 15 residues. CDR3 DNA sequence: TGTGCCAGCAGTGGTTCGTTGGGACTAGGGTACGAGCAGTACTTC. Translating it yields CASSGSLGLGYEQYF.

This clonotype was counted ten times or more. The chain carries TRBV27 and TRBJ1-5, with 9 bases fitting TRBD1. V trimming: 3 bases; J trimming: 3 bases; junction bases outside the gene matches: 6. This CDR3 comprises 16 residues. Germline values: CDR1 MNHEY, CDR2 SMNVEV (reference sequence). The CDR3 reads CASSLTGQGNNQPQHF. The CDR3 nucleotides read TGTGCCAGCAGTTTGACGGGACAGGGAAACAATCAGCCCCAGCATTTT.

This clonotype was seen a handful of times. This rearrangement joins TRBV6-5 to TRBJ1-4; the D is unclear. The CDR3 has 18 amino acids. Trimming removed 0 bases at V and 8 bases at J, with 22 bases between. The germline V gene encodes CDR1 MNHEY and CDR2 SVGAGI. CDR3 loop: CASSYSVLRHGGEEKLFF. The CDR3 DNA is TGTGCCAGCAGTTACTCGGTTCTTCGACACGGTGGGGAGGAAAAACTGTTTTTT.

This chain joins TRBV27 and TRBJ2-3, with D perhaps TRBD1 (5 bases). V was cut by 0 bases and J by 4 bases, with 11 bases left in between. CDR3 length equals 15 residues. Germline V gives CDR1 MNHEY, CDR2 SMNVEV (reference sequence). The CDR3 region is CASSLSKGRADTQYF. The DNA of the CDR3 is TGTGCCAGCAGTTTATCGAAGGGGCGAGCAGATACGCAGTATTTT.

This clonotype has just a few counts. The rearrangement uses TRBV3-1 and TRBJ1-5; D not certain. CDR1 and CDR2 (germline): LGHDT, YNNKEL (reference sequence). This CDR3 region has 14 residues. Trimming stripped 1 base from V and 5 bases from J, with 9 bases between. In DNA, the CDR3 is TGTGCCAGCAGCCAAGGTCTTGTGGATCAGCCCCAGCATTTT. Translating gives CASSQGLVDQPQHF. The full variable domain, completed using reference TRBV3-1 and TRBJ1-5, is DTAVSQTPKYLVTQMGNDKSIKCEQNLGHDTMYWYKQDSKKFLKIMFSYNNKELIINETVPNRFSPKSPDKAHLNLHINSLELGDSAVYFCASSQGLVDQPQHFGDGTRLSIL.

The table lists this clonotype with many counts. The rearrangement links TRBV3-1 to TRBJ2-3; possible D gene TRBD1, 6 bases. The CDR3 runs to 16 residues. Germline V gene sequence: CDR1 LGHDT, CDR2 YNNKEL (reference sequence). With 1 base removed from V and 2 bases from J, the gap between germline ends came to 13 bases. The DNA of the CDR3 is TGTGCCAGCAGCCAAGGTGGGACAAAGTCCACAGATACGCAGTATTTT. It specifies CASSQGGTKSTDTQYF.

This clonotype showed up just a few times. This chain's CDR3 is CASSPGTSGANEQFF. The CDR3, as DNA: TGTGCCAGCAGCCCCGGCACTAGCGGGGCCAATGAGCAGTTCTTC. V is TRBV7-3 and J is TRBJ2-1, with 10 bases aligning to TRBD2. The CDR3 is 15 residues long. CDR1 and CDR2 from the germline V gene are SGHTA and FQGTGA. The V and J ends lost 5 bases and 6 bases, in that order; junction bases with no gene match: 7.

This clonotype was picked up many times. The rearrangement joins TRBV18 to TRBJ1-5, with 9 positions matching TRBD1. The length of the CDR3 is 14 residues. Germline V gene lookup returns CDR1 KGHSH and CDR2 LQKENI. The J segment lost 9 bases and the V segment lost 5 bases, leaving 8 bases of the junction unmatched. This CDR3 reads CASSTRDRVWPQHF. The CDR3 DNA reads TGTGCCAGCTCAACCCGGGACAGGGTCTGGCCCCAGCATTTT.